The clone carrying this T cell receptor (beta chain) was observed at least ten times. Reasons for excluding patients were uncontrolled infection, other autoimmune disease, pregnancy or lactation. It was RNA transcripts that yielded the amplified TCR beta CDR3 regions. HTBI primers were employed in a first-round RT-PCR of the TCR CDR3. MiXCR, run by TCRdb on the multiplex PCR reads, gives a single entry per CDR3 protein. This table has 560,000 or so distinct CDR3 sequences, roughly 46% appearing once. This entry is derived from a study of T cells in Graves' hyperthyroidism and ophthalmopathy. Specimen: peripheral blood or thyroid tissue (not recorded which). This clonotype originated in a woman aged 18 to 35 with Graves' hyperthyroidism.

Here the CDR3 DNA reads TGTGCCACCAGCAGACCCAAAGGGGGAACCGGCGAAAAACTGTTTTTT. It encodes CATSRPKGGTGEKLFF. The V and J genes are TRBV15 and TRBJ1-4; TRBD1 might be the D (6 bases). CDR3 length equals 16 residues. V was trimmed by 2 bases and J by 8 bases, leaving 18 bases between them. Germline V CDR1 and CDR2: LNHNV, YYDKDF (reference sequence). The full variable domain, its missing parts supplied by reference TRBV15 and TRBJ1-4, is DAMVIQNPRYQVTQFGKPVTLSCSQTLNHNVMYWYQQKSSQAPKLLFHYYDKDFNNEADTPDNFQSRRPNTSFCFLDIRSPGLGDTAMYLCATSRPKGGTGEKLFFGSGTQLSVL.